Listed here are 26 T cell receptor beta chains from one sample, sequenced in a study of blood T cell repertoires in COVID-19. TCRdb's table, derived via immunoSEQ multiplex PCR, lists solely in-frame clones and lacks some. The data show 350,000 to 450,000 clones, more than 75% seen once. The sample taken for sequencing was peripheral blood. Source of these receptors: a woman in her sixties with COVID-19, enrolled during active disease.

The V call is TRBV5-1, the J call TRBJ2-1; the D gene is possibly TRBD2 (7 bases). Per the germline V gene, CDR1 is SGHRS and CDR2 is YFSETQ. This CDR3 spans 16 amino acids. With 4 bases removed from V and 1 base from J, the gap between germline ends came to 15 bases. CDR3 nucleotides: TGCGCCAGCAGCCCCCGGGGGGCCAGGTCCTACAATGAGCAGTTCTTC. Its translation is CASSPRGARSYNEQFF.

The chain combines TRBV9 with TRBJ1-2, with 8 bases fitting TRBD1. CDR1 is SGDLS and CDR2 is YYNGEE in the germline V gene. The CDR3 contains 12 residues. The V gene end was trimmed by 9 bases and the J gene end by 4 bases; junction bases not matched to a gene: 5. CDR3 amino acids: CATGGDGYGYTF. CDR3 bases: TGTGCCACAGGGGGCGACGGCTATGGCTACACCTTC.

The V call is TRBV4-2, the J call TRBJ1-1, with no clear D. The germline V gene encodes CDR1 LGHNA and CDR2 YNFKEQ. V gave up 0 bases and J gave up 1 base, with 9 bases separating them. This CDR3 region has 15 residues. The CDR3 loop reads CASSQERAGNTEAFF. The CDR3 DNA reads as TGTGCCAGCAGCCAAGAGAGGGCTGGGAACACTGAAGCTTTCTTT.

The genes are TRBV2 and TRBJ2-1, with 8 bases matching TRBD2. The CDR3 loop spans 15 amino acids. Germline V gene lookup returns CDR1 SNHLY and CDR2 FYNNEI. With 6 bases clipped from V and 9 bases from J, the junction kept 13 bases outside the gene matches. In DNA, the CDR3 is TGTGCCAGCAGGGGGACCGGGACTAGTAGCGTTGAGCAGTTCTTC. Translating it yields CASRGTGTSSVEQFF.

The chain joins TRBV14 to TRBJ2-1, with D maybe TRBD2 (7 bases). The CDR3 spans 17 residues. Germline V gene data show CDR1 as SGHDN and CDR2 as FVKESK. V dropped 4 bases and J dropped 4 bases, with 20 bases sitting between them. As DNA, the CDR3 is TGTGCCAGCAGCCTCCTAACGGGCGGGGGCTGGTACAATGAGCAGTTCTTC. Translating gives CASSLLTGGGWYNEQFF.

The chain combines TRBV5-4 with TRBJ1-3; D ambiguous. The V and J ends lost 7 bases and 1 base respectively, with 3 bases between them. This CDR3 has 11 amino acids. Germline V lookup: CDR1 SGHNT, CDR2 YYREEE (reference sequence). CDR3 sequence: CASLSGNTIYF. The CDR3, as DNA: TGTGCCAGCCTGTCTGGAAACACCATATATTTT.

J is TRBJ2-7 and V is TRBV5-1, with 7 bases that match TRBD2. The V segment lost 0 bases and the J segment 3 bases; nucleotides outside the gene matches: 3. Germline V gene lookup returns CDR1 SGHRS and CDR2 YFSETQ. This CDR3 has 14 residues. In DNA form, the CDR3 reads TGCGCCAGCAGCTTGGAGACTAGCCTCTACGAGCAGTACTTC. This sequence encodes CASSLETSLYEQYF.

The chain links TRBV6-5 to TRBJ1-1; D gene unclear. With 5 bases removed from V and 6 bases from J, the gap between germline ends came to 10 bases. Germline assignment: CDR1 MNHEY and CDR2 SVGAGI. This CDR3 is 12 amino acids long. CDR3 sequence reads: CASSLAGPEAFF. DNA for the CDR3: TGTGCCAGCAGTCTGGCGGGCCCTGAAGCTTTCTTT.

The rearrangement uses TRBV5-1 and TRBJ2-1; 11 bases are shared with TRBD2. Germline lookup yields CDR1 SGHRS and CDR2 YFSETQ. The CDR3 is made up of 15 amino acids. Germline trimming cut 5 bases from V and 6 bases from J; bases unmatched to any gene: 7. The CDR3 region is CASRYLAGGGNEQFF. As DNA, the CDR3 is TGCGCCAGCAGGTACCTAGCGGGGGGCGGCAATGAGCAGTTCTTC.

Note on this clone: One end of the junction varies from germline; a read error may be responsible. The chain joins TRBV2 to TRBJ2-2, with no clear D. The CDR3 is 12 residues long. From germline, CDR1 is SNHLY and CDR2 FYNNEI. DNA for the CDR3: TGTGCCAGCAGGGTAGACACCGGAGAGCTGTTTTTT. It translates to CASRVDTGELFF.

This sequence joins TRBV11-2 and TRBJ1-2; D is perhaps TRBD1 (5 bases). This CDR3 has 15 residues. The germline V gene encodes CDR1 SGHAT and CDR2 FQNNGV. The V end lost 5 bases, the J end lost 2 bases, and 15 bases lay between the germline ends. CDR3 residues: CASSTSLGANYGYTF. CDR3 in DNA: TGTGCCAGCAGCACCTCGCTAGGGGCAAACTATGGCTACACCTTC.

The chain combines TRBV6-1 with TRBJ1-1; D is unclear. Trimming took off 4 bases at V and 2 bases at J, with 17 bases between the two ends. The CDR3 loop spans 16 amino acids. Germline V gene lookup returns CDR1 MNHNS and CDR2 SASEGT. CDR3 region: CASSAFPGGDNTEAFF. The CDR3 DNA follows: TGTGCCAGCAGTGCCTTCCCGGGAGGAGATAACACTGAAGCTTTCTTT.

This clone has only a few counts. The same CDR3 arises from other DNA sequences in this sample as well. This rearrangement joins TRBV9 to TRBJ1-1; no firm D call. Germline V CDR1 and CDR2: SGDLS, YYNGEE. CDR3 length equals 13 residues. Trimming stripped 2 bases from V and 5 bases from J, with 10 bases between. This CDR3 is CASSVAPGTEAFF. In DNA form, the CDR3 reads TGTGCCAGCAGCGTCGCCCCCGGGACTGAAGCTTTCTTT.

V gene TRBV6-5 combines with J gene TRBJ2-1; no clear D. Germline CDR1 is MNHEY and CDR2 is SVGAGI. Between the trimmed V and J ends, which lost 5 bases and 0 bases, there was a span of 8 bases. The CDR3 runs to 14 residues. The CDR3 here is CASSKPSSYNEQFF. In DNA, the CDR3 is TGTGCCAGCAGTAAACCCAGCTCCTACAATGAGCAGTTCTTC.

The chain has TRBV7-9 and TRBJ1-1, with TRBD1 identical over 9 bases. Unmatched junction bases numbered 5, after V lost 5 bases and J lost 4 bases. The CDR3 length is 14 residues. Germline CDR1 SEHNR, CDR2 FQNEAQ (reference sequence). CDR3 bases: TGTGCCAGCAGCGTCGGGACAGGGATCACTGAAGCTTTCTTT. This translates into CASSVGTGITEAFF.

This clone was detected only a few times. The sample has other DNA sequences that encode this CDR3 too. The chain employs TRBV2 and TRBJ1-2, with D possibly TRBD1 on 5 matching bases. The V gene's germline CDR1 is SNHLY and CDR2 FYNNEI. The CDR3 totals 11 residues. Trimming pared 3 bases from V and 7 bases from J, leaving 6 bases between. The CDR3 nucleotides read TGTGCCAGCAGTGAGGGGGGTGGCTACACCTTC. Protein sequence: CASSEGGGYTF.

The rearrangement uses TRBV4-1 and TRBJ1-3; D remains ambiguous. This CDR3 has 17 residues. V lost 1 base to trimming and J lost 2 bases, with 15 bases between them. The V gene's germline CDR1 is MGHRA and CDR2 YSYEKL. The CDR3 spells CASSQAPPGRTGNTIYF. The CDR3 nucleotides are TGCGCCAGCAGCCAAGCCCCTCCAGGCCGTACTGGAAACACCATATATTTT.

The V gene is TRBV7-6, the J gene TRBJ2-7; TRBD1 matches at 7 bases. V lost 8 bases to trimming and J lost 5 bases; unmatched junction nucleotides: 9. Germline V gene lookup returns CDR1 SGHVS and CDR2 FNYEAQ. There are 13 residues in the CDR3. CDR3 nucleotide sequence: TGTGCCAGCTCCTTCAACAGGGGCGACGAGCAGTACTTC. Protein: CASSFNRGDEQYF.

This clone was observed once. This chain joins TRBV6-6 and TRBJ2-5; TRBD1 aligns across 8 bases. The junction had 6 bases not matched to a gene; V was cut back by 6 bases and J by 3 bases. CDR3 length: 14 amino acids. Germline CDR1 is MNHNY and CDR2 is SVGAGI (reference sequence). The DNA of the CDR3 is TGTGCCAGCAGGGCACCGGACAGGGAAGAGACCCAGTACTTC. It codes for CASRAPDREETQYF.

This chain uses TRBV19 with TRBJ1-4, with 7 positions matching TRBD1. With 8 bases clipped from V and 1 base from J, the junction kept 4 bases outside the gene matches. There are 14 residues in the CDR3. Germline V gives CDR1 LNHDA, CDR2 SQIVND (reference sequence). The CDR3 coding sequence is TGTGCCAGTCACCCAGGGGGAACTAATGAAAAACTGTTTTTT. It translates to CASHPGGTNEKLFF.

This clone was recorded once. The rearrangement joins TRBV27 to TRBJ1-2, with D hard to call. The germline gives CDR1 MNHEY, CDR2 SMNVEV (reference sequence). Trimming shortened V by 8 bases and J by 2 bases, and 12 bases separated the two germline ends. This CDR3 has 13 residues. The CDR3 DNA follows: TGTGCCAGCGGTTCCGGGAGGAACTATGGCTACACCTTC. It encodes CASGSGRNYGYTF.

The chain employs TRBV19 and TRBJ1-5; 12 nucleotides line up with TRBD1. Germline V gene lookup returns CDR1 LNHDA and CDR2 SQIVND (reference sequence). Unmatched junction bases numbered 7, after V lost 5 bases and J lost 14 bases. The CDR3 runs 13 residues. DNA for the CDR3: TGTGCCAGTAGTGGGACAGGGGGCCGCCTAAAGCATTTT. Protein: CASSGTGGRLKHF.

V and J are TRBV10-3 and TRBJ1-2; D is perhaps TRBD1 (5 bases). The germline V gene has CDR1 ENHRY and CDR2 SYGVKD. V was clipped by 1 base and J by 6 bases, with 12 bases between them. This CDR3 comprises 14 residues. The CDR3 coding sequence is TGTGCCATCAGTGAGTGGGAACAGGTGGATGGCTACACCTTC. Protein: CAISEWEQVDGYTF.

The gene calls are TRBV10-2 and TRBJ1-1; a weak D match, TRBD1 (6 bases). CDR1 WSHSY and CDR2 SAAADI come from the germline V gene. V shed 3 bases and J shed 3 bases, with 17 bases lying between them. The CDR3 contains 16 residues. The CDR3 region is CASSDFRGSDDTEAFF. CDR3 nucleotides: TGCGCCAGCAGTGATTTTAGGGGGTCGGATGACACTGAAGCTTTCTTT.

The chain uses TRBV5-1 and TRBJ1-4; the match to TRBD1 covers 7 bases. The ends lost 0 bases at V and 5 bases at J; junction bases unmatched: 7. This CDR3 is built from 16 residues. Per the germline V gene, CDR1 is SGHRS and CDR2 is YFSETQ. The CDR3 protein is CASSLARGELNEKLFF. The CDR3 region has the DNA TGCGCCAGCAGCTTGGCCAGGGGGGAGTTAAATGAAAAACTGTTTTTT.

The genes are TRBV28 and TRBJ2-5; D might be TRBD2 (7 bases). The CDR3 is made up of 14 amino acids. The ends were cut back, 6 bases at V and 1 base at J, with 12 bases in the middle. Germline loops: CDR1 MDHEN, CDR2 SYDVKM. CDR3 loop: CASSEGGVQETQYF. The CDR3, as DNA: TGTGCCAGCAGCGAAGGGGGGGTCCAAGAGACCCAGTACTTC.